The entry that follows covers one T cell receptor (beta chain) sequence. The antigen is undetermined. V was clipped by 7 bases and J by 11 bases, with 12 bases between them. This CDR3 comprises 12 residues. In germline, CDR1 is LNHDA, CDR2 SQIVND (reference sequence). This sample is drawn from a study of beta chain features in type 1 diabetes. Study as a whole: Examination spanned about 99 million sorted cells from all samples.

Sequenced material consisted of expressed TCRB transcripts (all of the isolated RNA was reverse transcribed). Profiled with immunoSEQ multiplex PCR; TCRdb holds only in-frame clones, not every one. This table holds 40,000 to 45,000 clones, 45% to 50% found once. Staining for CD45RO/CCR7/CD25/CD127/CD95/CD27 allowed sorting of CD4+ naive, central memory, regulatory and stem cell-like memory cells. Findings and caveats of the study: A moderate, significant TCRB CDR3 shortening appeared in type 1 diabetes across four CD4+ subsets.

The V gene is TRBV19, the J gene TRBJ1-6; possible D gene TRBD1, 6 bases. The clonotype originates from a young woman in good health. Sample: central memory CD4+ T cells from blood. The CDR3 here is CASNRELPPLHF. The CDR3 DNA sequence: TGTGCCAGTAACAGGGAGCTGCCACCCCTCCACTTT.